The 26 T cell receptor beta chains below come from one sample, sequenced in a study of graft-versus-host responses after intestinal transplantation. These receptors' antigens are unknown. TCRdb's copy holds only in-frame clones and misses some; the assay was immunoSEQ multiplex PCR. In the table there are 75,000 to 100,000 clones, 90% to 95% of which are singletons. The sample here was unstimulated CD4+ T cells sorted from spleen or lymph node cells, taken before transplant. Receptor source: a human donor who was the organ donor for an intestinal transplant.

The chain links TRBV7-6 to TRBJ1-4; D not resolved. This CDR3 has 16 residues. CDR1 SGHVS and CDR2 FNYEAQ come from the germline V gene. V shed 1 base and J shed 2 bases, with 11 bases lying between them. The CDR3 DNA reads TGTGCCAGCAGCTTAGTAGCGCAGGCTACTAATGAAAAACTGTTTTTT. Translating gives CASSLVAQATNEKLFF.

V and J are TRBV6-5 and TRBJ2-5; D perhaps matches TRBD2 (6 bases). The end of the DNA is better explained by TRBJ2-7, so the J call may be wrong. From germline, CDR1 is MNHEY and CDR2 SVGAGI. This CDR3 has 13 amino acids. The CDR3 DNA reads TGTGCCAGCAGTTACGCTGGGAGGAGCGAGCAGTACTTC. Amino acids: CASSYAGRSEQYF.

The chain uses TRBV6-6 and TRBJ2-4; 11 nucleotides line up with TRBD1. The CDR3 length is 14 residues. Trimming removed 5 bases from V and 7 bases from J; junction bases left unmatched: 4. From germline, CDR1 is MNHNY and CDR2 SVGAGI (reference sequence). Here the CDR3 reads CASSQGTGGNIQYF. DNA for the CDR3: TGTGCCAGCAGTCAAGGGACAGGGGGTAACATTCAGTACTTC.

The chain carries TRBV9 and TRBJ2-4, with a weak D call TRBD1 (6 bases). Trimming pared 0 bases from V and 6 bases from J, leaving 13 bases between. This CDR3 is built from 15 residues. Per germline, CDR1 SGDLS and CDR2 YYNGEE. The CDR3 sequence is CASSVEGTPGNIQYF. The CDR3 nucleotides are TGTGCCAGCAGCGTAGAGGGGACACCAGGAAACATTCAGTACTTC.

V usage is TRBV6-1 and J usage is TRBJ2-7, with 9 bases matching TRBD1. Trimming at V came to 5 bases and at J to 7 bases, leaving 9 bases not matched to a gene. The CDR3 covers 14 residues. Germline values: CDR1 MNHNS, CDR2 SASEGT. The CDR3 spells CASSPRDRAREQYF. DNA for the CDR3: TGTGCCAGCAGTCCCCGGGACAGGGCGCGGGAGCAGTACTTC.

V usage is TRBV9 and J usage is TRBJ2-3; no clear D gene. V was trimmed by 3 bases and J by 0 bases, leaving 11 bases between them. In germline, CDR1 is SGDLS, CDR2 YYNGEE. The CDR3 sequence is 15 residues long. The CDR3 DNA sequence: TGTGCCAGCAGCGCCGGTATTGTGAGCACAGATACGCAGTATTTT. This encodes CASSAGIVSTDTQYF.

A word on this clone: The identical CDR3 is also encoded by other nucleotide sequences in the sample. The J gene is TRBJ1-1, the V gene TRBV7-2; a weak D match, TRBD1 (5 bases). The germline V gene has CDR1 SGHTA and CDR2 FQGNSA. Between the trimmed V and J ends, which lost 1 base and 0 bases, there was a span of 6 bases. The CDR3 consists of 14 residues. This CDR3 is CASSLGQLNTEAFF. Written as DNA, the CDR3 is TGTGCCAGCAGCTTAGGACAGCTGAACACTGAAGCTTTCTTT. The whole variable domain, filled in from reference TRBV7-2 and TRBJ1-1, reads GAGVSQSPSNKVTEKGKDVELRCDPISGHTALYWYRQSLGQGLEFLIYFQGNSAPDKSGLPSDRFSAERTGGSVSTLTIQRTQQEDSAVYLCASSLGQLNTEAFFGQGTRLTVV.

Here the CDR3 reads CSAIQGPGGYTF. CDR3 coding DNA: TGCAGCGCCATACAAGGCCCGGGGGGCTACACCTTC. The chain uses TRBV29-1 and TRBJ1-2; no reliable D call. V lost 7 bases to trimming and J lost 8 bases, with 17 bases between them. The CDR3 is made up of 12 amino acids. CDR1 and CDR2 from the germline V gene are SQVTM and ANQGSEA.

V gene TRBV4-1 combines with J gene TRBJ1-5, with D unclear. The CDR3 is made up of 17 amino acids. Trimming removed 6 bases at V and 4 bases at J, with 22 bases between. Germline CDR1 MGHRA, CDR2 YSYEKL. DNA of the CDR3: TGCGCCAGCAGATACACTGAGGACGGTCCGGGGAATCAGCCCCAGCATTTT. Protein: CASRYTEDGPGNQPQHF.

CDR3 DNA: TGTGCCAGCTCACCACTCGAGGTTTTTAGCAATCAGCCCCAGCATTTT. Translation: CASSPLEVFSNQPQHF. The chain recombines TRBV18 with TRBJ1-5; D is unresolved. The V gene lost 1 base and the J gene lost 0 bases, with 10 bases spanning the gap. The CDR3 is 16 residues long. CDR1 and CDR2 from the germline V gene are KGHSH and LQKENI.

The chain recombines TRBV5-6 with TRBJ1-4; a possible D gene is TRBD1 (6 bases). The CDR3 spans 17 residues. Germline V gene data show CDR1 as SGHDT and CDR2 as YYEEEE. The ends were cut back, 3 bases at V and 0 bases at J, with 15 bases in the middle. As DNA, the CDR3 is TGTGCCAGCAGCTGGCCCAGGGACAACTCAACTAATGAAAAACTGTTTTTT. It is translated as CASSWPRDNSTNEKLFF.

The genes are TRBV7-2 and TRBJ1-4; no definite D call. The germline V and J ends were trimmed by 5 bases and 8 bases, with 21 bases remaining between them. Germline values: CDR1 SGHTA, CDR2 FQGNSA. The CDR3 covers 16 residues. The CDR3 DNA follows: TGTGCCAGCAGCCTTGGAGGAGTCAGACTTGGAGAAAAACTGTTTTTT. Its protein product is CASSLGGVRLGEKLFF.

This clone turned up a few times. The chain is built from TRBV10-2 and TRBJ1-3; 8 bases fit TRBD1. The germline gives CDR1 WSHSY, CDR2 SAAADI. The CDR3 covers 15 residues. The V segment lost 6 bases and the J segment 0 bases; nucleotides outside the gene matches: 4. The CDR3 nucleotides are TGCGCCAGCAGGGCAGGGGGCTACTCTGGAAACACCATATATTTT. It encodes CASRAGGYSGNTIYF.

Here the CDR3 reads CASSVGLGANYGYTF. DNA for the CDR3: TGTGCCAGCAGCGTAGGTCTGGGAGCTAACTATGGCTACACCTTC. The V gene is TRBV9, the J gene TRBJ1-2; no clear D. The germline V and J ends were trimmed by 0 bases and 0 bases, with 9 bases remaining between them. The CDR3 contains 15 residues. In germline, CDR1 is SGDLS, CDR2 YYNGEE.

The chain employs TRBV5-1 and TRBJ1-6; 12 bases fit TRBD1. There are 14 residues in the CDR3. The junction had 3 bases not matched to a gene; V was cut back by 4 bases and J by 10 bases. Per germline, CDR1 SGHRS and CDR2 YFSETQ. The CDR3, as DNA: TGCGCCAGCAGCACGGGACAGGGGGCATCACCCCTCCACTTT. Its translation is CASSTGQGASPLHF. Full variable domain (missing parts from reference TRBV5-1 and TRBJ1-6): KAGVTQTPRYLIKTRGQQVTLSCSPISGHRSVSWYQQTPGQGLQFLFEYFSETQRNKGNFPGRFSGRQFSNSRSEMNVSTLELGDSALYLCASSTGQGASPLHFGNGTRLTVT.

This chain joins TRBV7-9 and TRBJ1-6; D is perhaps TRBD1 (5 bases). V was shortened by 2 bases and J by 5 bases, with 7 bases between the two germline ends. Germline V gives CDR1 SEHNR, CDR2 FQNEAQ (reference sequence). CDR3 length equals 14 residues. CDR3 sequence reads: CASSLRTNNSPLHF. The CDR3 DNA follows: TGTGCCAGCAGCTTACGGACAAATAATTCACCCCTCCACTTT.

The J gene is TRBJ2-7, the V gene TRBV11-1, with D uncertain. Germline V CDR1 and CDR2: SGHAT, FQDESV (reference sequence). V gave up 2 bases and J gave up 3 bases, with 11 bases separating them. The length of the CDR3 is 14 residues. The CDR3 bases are TGTGCCAGCAGCTTATTTAGTCGAAGCTACGAGCAGTACTTC. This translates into CASSLFSRSYEQYF.

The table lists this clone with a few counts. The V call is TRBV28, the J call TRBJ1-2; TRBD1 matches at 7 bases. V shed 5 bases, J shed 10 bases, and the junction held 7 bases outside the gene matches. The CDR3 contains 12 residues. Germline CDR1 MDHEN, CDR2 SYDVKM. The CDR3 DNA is TGTGCCAGCAGTCTAAGGGACAGACACTACACCTTC. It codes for CASSLRDRHYTF.

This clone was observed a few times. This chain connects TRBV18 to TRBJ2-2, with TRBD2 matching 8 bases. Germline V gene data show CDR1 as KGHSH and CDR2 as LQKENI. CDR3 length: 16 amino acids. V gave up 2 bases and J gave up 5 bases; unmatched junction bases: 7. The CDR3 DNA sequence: TGTGCCAGCTCACCAACCGGGACTAGTAGTACCGGGGAGCTGTTTTTT. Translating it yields CASSPTGTSSTGELFF.

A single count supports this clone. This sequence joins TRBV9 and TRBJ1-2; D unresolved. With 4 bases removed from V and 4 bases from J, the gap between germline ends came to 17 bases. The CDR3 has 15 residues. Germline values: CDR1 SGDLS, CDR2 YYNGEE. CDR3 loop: CASSPRYDTTYGYTF. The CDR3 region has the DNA TGTGCCAGCAGCCCAAGGTATGACACCACCTATGGCTACACCTTC.

Here the CDR3 reads CASSLRGGGMPTEAFF. DNA for the CDR3: TGTGCCAGCAGTTTACGAGGCGGGGGTATGCCCACTGAAGCTTTCTTT. This chain uses TRBV27 with TRBJ1-1; possibly TRBD1 for D (5 bases). Per the germline V gene, CDR1 is MNHEY and CDR2 is SMNVEV (reference sequence). The length of the CDR3 is 16 residues. Trimming stripped 2 bases from V and 4 bases from J, with 17 bases between.

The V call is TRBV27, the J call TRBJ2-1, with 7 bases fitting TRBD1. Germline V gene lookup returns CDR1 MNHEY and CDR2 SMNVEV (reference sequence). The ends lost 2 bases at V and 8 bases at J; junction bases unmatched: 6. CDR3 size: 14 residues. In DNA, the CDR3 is TGTGCCAGCAGTTTAAGACAGGGAGACGATGAGCAGTTCTTC. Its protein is CASSLRQGDDEQFF.

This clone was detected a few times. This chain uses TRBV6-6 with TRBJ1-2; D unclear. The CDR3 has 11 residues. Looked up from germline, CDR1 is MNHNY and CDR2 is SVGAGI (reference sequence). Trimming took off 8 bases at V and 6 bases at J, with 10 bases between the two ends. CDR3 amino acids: CASRREDGYTF. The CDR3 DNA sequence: TGTGCCAGCCGGCGGGAGGATGGCTACACCTTC.

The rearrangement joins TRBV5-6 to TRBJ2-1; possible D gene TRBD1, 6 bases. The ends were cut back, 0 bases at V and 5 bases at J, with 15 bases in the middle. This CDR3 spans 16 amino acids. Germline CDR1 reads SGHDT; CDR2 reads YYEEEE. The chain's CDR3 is CASSLGPTGFNNEQFF. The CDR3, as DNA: TGTGCCAGCAGCTTGGGTCCCACAGGGTTCAACAATGAGCAGTTCTTC.

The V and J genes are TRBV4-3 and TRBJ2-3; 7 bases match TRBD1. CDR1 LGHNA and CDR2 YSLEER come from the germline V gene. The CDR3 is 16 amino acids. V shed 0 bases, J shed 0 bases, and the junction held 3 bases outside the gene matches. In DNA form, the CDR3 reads TGCGCCAGCAGCCAAGAGACAGGGCTCAGCACAGATACGCAGTATTTT. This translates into CASSQETGLSTDTQYF.

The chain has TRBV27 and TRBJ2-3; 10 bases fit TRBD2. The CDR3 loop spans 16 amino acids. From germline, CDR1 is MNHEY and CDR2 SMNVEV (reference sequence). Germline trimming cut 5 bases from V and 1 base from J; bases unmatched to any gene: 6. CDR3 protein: CASSRIAGGRTDTQYF. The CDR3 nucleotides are TGTGCCAGCAGTAGAATAGCGGGGGGCCGCACAGATACGCAGTATTTT.